This T cell receptor beta chain was captured by sequencing in a study of blood T cells in healthy people across ages. This clonotype was detected only once. Through a sample-barcoded 5' primer and a J-beta primer mix, a second PCR was run for roughly 6 to 11 cycles. TCRdb recomputed calls from the 5' RACE reads with MiXCR, one row per CDR3 protein. The sample holds around 800,000 distinct CDR3 sequences, around two thirds seen once. This TCR came from a young man in good health. Sequencing was carried out using blood.

Here the CDR3 reads CASSYSFQRYEQYF. In DNA form, the CDR3 reads TGTGCCAGCAGTTATAGTTTTCAACGTTACGAGCAGTACTTC. This sequence joins TRBV6-5 and TRBJ2-7; D is undetermined. Germline V gene sequence: CDR1 MNHEY, CDR2 SVGAGI. The CDR3 spans 14 residues. V lost 3 bases, J lost 4 bases, and 13 bases lay in between.